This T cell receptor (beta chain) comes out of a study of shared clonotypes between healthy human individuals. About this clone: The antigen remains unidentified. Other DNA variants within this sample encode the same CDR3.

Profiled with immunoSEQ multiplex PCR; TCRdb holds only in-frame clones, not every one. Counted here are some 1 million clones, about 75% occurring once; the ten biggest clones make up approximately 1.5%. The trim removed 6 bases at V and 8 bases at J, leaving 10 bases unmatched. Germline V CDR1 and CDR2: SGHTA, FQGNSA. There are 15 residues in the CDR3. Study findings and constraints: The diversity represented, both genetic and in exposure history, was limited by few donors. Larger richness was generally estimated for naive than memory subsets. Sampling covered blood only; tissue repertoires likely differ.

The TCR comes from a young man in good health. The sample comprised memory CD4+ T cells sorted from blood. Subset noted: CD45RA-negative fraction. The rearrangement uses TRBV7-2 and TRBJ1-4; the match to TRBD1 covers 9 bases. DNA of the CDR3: TGTGCCAGCAGTCTTAGGGACAGGGTTGGCGAAAAACTGTTTTTT. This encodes CASSLRDRVGEKLFF.